This T cell receptor (beta chain) originates from a study of blood T cell repertoires in COVID-19. The CDR3 contains 12 residues. V was pared by 3 bases and J by 6 bases, with 3 bases between. Only in-frame clones appear in the TCRdb table, and some are missing; sequencing was by immunoSEQ multiplex PCR. Here the sample spans 200,000 to 250,000 clones, less than 85% being singletons. Sequencing used peripheral blood. The receptor's source is a woman at least 80 years old with acute or convalescent COVID-19. The V and J genes are TRBV12-3 or TRBV12-4 and TRBJ1-6; D ambiguous. The DNA for the CDR3 is TGTGCCAGCAGTTTCGGTAATTCACCCCTCCACTTT. Translation: CASSFGNSPLHF.